The source of this T cell receptor beta chain is a study of T cells in Graves' hyperthyroidism and ophthalmopathy (dated by TCRdb to the late 2010s). About the investigation overall: Peripheral blood was sampled at the time of initial diagnosis, prior to any treatment. After blood sampling, hyperthyroidism patients were treated with methimazole at a starting dose of 30 mg daily, and ophthalmopathy patients were treated with high-dose intravenous methylprednisolone. In addition, the study compared T-cell repertoires in thyroid tissue and in blood from several Graves' hyperthyroidism patients. According to the paper, TCR Vbeta CDR3 sequencing was carried out on about 140 peripheral blood samples, which came from some 41 ophthalmopathy, approximately 78 hyperthyroidism and roughly 17 progressor patients. The roughly 100 discovery patients were randomly divided into training and test sets at a 7:3 ratio. Prospective prediction of ophthalmopathy was tested in an independent validation cohort of some 19 hyperthyroidism patients and around 16 patients who later progressed to ophthalmopathy. A discovery cohort of roughly 96 patients, about 44 with Graves' ophthalmopathy and approximately 57 with stable Graves' hyperthyroidism, was used to find distinguishing TCR V-J signatures. General findings and caveats noted by the study authors: In validation, the model predicted progression to ophthalmopathy a median of 6.5 months before onset, with over 60% sensitivity and about 72% specificity. Sample size was not statistically predetermined, and blinding of investigators to group allocation was not performed. A 13 V-J signature model separated ophthalmopathy from stable hyperthyroidism, with 87.88% sensitivity and about 81% specificity in cross-validation and 80%/75% in testing. Most expanded thyroid clonotypes (frequency above 0.001) were also found in blood, which suggests that blood repertoires may mirror thyroid immune responses.

The sample holds many counts of this clonotype. This clone's antigen is unknown. No quality values exist for individual bases; no much larger clone is one base distant. Hyperthyroidism patients were newly diagnosed, with disease duration under 2 months, and aged 18 to 65 years. Any patient with an uncontrolled infection, another autoimmune disease, pregnancy or lactation was excluded. Diagnoses relied on clinical symptoms, serum thyroxine and TRAb, thyroid ultrasound and orbital computed tomography. Blood from progressor patients was drawn when they were first diagnosed with hyperthyroidism, before any ophthalmopathy symptoms appeared. Ficoll-Paque density gradient centrifugation was used to isolate PBMCs from approximately 10 ml of fresh peripheral blood. Progressor patients were defined as those initially diagnosed with Graves' hyperthyroidism in whom ophthalmopathy developed during follow-up. Trizol reagent was used to extract total RNA, and RNA quality was then checked on an Agilent 2100 Bioanalyzer.

Amplification of TCR beta CDR3 regions was carried out from RNA transcripts. The first round of RT-PCR for the TCR CDR3 was performed with the HTBI primer set and the Qiagen OneStep RT-PCR kit. The libraries were constructed in a second round of multiplex PCR and then size-selected and purified. Paired-end sequencing of the libraries was performed with 100 bp reads on an Illumina HiSeq2000. The authors' analysis ran thus. SOAPnuke was used to process the raw data, removing reads that contained adapters or uncalled bases, had a mean Phred below 15, or lacked an exact match to the constant primer or identifier. High-quality paired reads were merged using COPE v1.2.5, and each unique nucleotide sequence was defined as a clonotype. MiTCR v1.1 was used to align clonotypes to the IMGT TRBV, TRBD and TRBJ reference segments. The analysis included only V-J combinations with a frequency above 0.0001, which together covered approximately 99% of the repertoires. The TCS score was defined as F50 (clonal expansion) divided by E x V (chaos), with BLOSUM62-based TCRdist calculated between CDR3 peptides within each V-J. Welch's t-statistics and random forest reduced 514 V-J features to roughly 13, which were used in a naive Bayes classifier (R e1071). TCRdb itself trimmed the public reads at Q25 with fastp, ran MiXCR and retained productive beta chains. A single entry per CDR3 protein holds the most common genes and DNA from its merged rows. It is TCRdb's table, rather than the study itself, that gives the V and J calls and clone size. This sample comprises under 400,000 distinct CDR3 sequences, 15% to 17% of them detected only once. The ten largest clonotypes hold about a quarter of the sample.

From the cysteine up to the phenylalanine, the CDR3 has a length of 14 residues. Only CDR3 DNA is held: 42 bases, read in frame from base 1. The CDR1 and CDR2 encoded by the germline V gene (reference sequence) are GTSNPN and SVGIG. V is shortened by 0 bases, J by 7 bases, and the region joining them spans 15 bases. This receptor was obtained from a woman between 18 and 30 years old with Graves' hyperthyroidism that later progressed to Graves' ophthalmopathy. The sequence links TRBV30 to TRBJ1-2; confidence is insufficient to name the D gene. The sample comprised blood. In nucleotide form, the sequence is TGTGCCTGGAGTGTTTCGTCGGGTCGAGGTGGCTACACCTTC. Translated, it reads CAWSVSSGRGGYTF. Extended through the reference TRBV30 and TRBJ1-2 proteins, this CDR3 yields the full variable domain: SQTIHQWPATLVQPVGSPLSLECTVEGTSNPNLYWYRQAAGRGLQLLFYSVGIGQISSEVPQNLSASRPQDRQFILSSKKLLLSDSGFYLCAWSVSSGRGGYTFGSGTRLTVV.